This T cell receptor (beta chain) was profiled in a study of CD8 T cells in Susac syndrome. After extraction with the RNeasy kit, roughly 0.5 to 1 ug of the RNA was reverse transcribed using random hexamers. Amplification of TCR beta CDR3 by immunoSEQ multiplex PCR spanned 54 Vbeta and 13 Jbeta. A single record per CDR3 protein comes from TCRdb applying MiXCR to the immunoSEQ multiplex PCR reads. The sample contains roughly 200,000 distinct CDR3 sequences, approximately 95% of which appear only once. This clonotype was seen once. The receptor comes from a human donor with multiple sclerosis. Material: CD4+ T cells from PBMCs.

This CDR3 reads CASSQDRLGLPSDTQYF. DNA for the CDR3: TGTGCCAGCAGCCAAGACCGGTTGGGACTACCATCGGATACGCAGTATTTT. The V gene is TRBV3-1, the J gene TRBJ2-3; TRBD2 matches at 7 bases. The ends lost 0 bases at V and 6 bases at J; junction bases unmatched: 12. Germline lookup yields CDR1 LGHDT and CDR2 YNNKEL (reference sequence). This CDR3 is built from 17 residues.